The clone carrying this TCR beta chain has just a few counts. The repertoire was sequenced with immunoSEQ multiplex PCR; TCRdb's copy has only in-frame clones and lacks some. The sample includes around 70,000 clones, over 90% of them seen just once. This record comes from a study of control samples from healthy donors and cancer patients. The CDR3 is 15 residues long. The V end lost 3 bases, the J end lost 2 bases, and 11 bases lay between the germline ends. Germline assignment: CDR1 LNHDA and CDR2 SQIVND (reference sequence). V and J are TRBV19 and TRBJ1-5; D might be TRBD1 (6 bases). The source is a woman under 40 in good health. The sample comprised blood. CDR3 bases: TGTGCCAGTAGTATTCCAGGGGCGGGCAATCAGCCCCAGCATTTT. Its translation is CASSIPGAGNQPQHF.